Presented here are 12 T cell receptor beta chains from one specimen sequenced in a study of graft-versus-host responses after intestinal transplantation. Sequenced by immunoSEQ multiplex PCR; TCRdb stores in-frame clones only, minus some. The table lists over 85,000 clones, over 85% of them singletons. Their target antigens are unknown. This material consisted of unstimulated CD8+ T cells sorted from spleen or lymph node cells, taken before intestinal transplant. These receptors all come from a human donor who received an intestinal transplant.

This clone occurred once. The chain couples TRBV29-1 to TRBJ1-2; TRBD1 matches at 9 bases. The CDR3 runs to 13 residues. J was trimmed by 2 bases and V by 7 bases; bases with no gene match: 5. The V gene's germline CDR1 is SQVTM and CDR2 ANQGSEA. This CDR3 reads CSAPGQGNYGYTF. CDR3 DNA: TGCAGCGCCCCCGGACAGGGGAACTATGGCTACACCTTC.

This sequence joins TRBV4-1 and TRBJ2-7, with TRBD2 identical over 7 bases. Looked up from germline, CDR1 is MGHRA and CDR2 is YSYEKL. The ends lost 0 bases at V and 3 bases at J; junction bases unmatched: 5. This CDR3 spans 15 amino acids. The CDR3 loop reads CASSQDGREDYEQYF. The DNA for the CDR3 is TGCGCCAGCAGCCAAGATGGTCGGGAGGACTACGAGCAGTACTTC.

DNA for the CDR3: TGTGCCAGCAGTGAAGCCCTGGCAGGGGCAAGCAATCAGCCCCAGCATTTT. Protein: CASSEALAGASNQPQHF. This chain connects TRBV6-1 to TRBJ1-5; D might be TRBD1 (6 bases). Per the germline V gene, CDR1 is MNHNS and CDR2 is SASEGT. This CDR3 spans 17 amino acids. V lost 0 bases, J lost 1 base, and 13 bases lay in between.

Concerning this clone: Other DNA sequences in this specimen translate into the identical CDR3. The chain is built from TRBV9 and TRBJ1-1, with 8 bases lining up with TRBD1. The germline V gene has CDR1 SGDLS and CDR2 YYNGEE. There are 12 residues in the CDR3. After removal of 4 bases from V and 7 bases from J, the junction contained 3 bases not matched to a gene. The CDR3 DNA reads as TGTGCCAGCAGCTTAGGACAGGGTGAAGCTTTCTTT. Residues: CASSLGQGEAFF.

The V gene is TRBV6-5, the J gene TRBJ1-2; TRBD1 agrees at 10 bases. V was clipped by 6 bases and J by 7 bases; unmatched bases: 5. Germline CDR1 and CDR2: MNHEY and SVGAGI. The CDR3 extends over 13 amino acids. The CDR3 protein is CASSPGTGVGYTF. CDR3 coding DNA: TGTGCCAGCAGCCCTGGGACAGGGGTTGGCTACACCTTC.

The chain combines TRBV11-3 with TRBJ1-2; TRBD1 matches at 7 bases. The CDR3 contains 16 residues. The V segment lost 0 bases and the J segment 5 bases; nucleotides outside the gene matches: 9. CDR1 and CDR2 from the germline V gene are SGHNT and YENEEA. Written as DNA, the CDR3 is TGTGCCAGCAGCTTAGAGGGGGACAGTGGCATTTATGGCTACACCTTC. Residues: CASSLEGDSGIYGYTF.

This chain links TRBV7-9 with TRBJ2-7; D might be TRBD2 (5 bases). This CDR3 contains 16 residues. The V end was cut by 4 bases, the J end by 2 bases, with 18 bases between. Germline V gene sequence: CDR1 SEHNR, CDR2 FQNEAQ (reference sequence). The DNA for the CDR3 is TGTGCCAGCAGCTCAATCCCCGGGGAAATGACCTACGAGCAGTACTTC. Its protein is CASSSIPGEMTYEQYF. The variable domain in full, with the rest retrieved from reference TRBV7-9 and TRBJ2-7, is DTGVSQNPRHKITKRGQNVTFRCDPISEHNRLYWYRQTLGQGPEFLTYFQNEAQLEKSRLLSDRFSAERPKGSFSTLEIQRTEQGDSAMYLCASSSIPGEMTYEQYFGPGTRLTVT.

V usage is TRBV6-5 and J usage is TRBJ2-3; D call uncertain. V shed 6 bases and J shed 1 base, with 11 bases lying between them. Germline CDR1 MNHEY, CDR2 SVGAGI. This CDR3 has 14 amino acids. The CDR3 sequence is CASSYPGGTDTQYF. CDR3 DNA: TGTGCCAGCAGCTACCCCGGAGGCACAGATACGCAGTATTTT.

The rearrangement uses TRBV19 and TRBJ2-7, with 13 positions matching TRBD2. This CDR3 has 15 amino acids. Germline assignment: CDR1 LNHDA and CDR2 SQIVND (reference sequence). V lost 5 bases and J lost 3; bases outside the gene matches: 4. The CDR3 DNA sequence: TGTGCCAGTAGTCACCGGACTAGCGGGAGCTACGAGCAGTACTTC. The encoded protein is CASSHRTSGSYEQYF. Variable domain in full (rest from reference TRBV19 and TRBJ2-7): DGGITQSPKYLFRKEGQNVTLSCEQNLNHDAMYWYRQDPGQGLRLIYYSQIVNDFQKGDIAEGYSVSREKKESFPLTVTSAQKNPTAFYLCASSHRTSGSYEQYFGPGTRLTVT.

The CDR3 spells CASSFAGDGYTF. CDR3 in DNA: TGTGCCAGTAGTTTTGCAGGGGATGGCTACACCTTC. The chain joins TRBV19 to TRBJ1-2, with D possibly being TRBD1 (6 bases). V lost 5 bases, J lost 6 bases, and 10 bases lay in between. Per the germline V gene, CDR1 is LNHDA and CDR2 is SQIVND (reference sequence). The CDR3 runs to 12 residues.

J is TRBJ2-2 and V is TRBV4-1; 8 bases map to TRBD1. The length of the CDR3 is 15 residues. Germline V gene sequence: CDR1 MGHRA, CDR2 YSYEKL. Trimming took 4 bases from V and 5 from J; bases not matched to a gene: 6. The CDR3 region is CASSPGQGYTGELFF. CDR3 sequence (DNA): TGCGCCAGCAGCCCCGGACAGGGTTATACCGGGGAGCTGTTTTTT.

The CDR3 DNA is TGTGCCAGCAGTGAATGGCGGGACAGCACAGATACGCAGTATTTT. Translated, it gives CASSEWRDSTDTQYF. The chain combines TRBV2 with TRBJ2-3; perhaps TRBD2 as D (6 bases). CDR1 is SNHLY, CDR2 FYNNEI, per germline. This CDR3 has 15 amino acids. Trimming cost V 2 bases and J 0 bases, with 9 bases left between them.